Here is one T cell receptor beta chain with its context. In Seattle, patients joined the study during active infection and were tracked longitudinally. This record comes from a study of blood T cell repertoires in COVID-19. Across the study: T cells, B-cell-depleted T cells, or PBMCs provided the cDNA or gDNA that served as material.

Trimming took 2 bases from V and 3 from J, leaving 4 bases between them. Germline lookup yields CDR1 DFQATT and CDR2 SNEGSKA (reference sequence). There are 11 residues in the CDR3. Method: immunoSEQ multiplex PCR; TCRdb's copy keeps in-frame clones and lacks some. This sample has 55,000 or so clones, with about 83% found just once. Specimen: peripheral blood. This receptor was identified in a woman aged 60-75 years with COVID-19, enrolled during active disease. V gene TRBV20-1 combines with J gene TRBJ1-1; D is undetermined. This CDR3 reads CSARPYTEAFF. The CDR3, as DNA: TGCAGTGCTAGACCTTACACTGAAGCTTTCTTT.